This passage covers 8 T cell receptor beta chains from one sample sequenced in a study of beta chain features in type 1 diabetes. Investigators reverse transcribed all isolated RNA, so they sequenced expressed TCRB transcripts. Clones were sequenced by immunoSEQ multiplex PCR, and TCRdb holds only the in-frame ones, with some missing. The sample yields around 250,000 clones, 68% seen once. The sequencing sample was made of naive CD4+ T cells from blood. The receptors stem from a young man in good health.

The J gene is TRBJ2-7, the V gene TRBV25-1; D is unresolved. Germline V gene sequence: CDR1 MGHDK, CDR2 SYGVNS. V dropped 3 bases and J dropped 7 bases, with 13 bases sitting between them. This CDR3 region has 13 residues. This CDR3 is CASSEGYLGEQYF. CDR3 DNA: TGTGCCAGCAGTGAGGGTTATCTGGGAGAGCAGTACTTC.

The V and J genes are TRBV2 and TRBJ2-1; D not certain. This CDR3 region has 12 residues. Germline V gene sequence: CDR1 SNHLY, CDR2 FYNNEI. V was clipped by 6 bases and J by 7 bases, with 10 bases between them. The CDR3 DNA sequence: TGTGCCAGCAGCCCTTTAAGTAATGAGCAGTTCTTC. It specifies CASSPLSNEQFF.

V usage is TRBV5-1 and J usage is TRBJ1-1; 10 bases line up with TRBD1. CDR3 length: 17 residues. Trimming cost V 2 bases and J 1 base; bases outside gene matches: 8. Germline values: CDR1 SGHRS, CDR2 YFSETQ. Written as DNA, the CDR3 is TGCGCCAGCAGCTTCTCTTCGGGACAGGGGTCGAACACTGAAGCTTTCTTT. Translation gives CASSFSSGQGSNTEAFF.

This chain connects TRBV4-2 to TRBJ2-7; maybe TRBD1 (6 bases). V shed 3 bases and J shed 6 bases, with 18 bases lying between them. The CDR3 spans 15 residues. The germline gives CDR1 LGHNA, CDR2 YNFKEQ. In DNA, the CDR3 is TGTGCCAGCAGCCAGACCGGGACAAAAAATGGCGAGCAGTACTTC. Encoded protein: CASSQTGTKNGEQYF.

The rearrangement uses TRBV7-2 and TRBJ2-1; TRBD2 aligns across 10 bases. The CDR3 extends over 16 amino acids. Germline CDR1 reads SGHTA; CDR2 reads FQGNSA. The V and J ends lost 0 bases and 7 bases, in that order; junction bases with no gene match: 6. In DNA, the CDR3 is TGTGCCAGCAGCTTAGCGCTAGCGGGGGTAGGAAATGAGCAGTTCTTC. Residues: CASSLALAGVGNEQFF.

The rearrangement joins TRBV5-1 to TRBJ2-5, with D unresolved. Per germline, CDR1 SGHRS and CDR2 YFSETQ. Trimming left V 2 bases short and J 1 base short, with 6 bases between. This CDR3 comprises 13 residues. CDR3 nucleotides: TGCGCCAGCAGCTTAATGGGCCAAGAGACCCAGTACTTC. Translating it yields CASSLMGQETQYF.

The chain is built from TRBV30 and TRBJ2-1, with TRBD2 matching 10 bases. Germline CDR1 GTSNPN, CDR2 SVGIG (reference sequence). This CDR3 region has 19 residues. The trim removed 0 bases at V and 3 bases at J, leaving 14 bases unmatched. The DNA for the CDR3 is TGTGCCTGGAGTGTAATGTCTAGCGGGAGTCGAGGCCGCTACAATGAGCAGTTCTTC. It encodes CAWSVMSSGSRGRYNEQFF.

The rearrangement joins TRBV11-2 to TRBJ2-1, with TRBD2 matching 7 bases. The CDR3 runs 19 residues. V dropped 0 bases and J dropped 1; count of bases not matched to a gene: 12. Germline values: CDR1 SGHAT, CDR2 FQNNGV. CDR3 sequence (DNA): TGTGCCAGCAGCTTAGATCAGGGCGGGGGACGCTTATCCTACAATGAGCAGTTCTTC. It yields the protein CASSLDQGGGRLSYNEQFF.